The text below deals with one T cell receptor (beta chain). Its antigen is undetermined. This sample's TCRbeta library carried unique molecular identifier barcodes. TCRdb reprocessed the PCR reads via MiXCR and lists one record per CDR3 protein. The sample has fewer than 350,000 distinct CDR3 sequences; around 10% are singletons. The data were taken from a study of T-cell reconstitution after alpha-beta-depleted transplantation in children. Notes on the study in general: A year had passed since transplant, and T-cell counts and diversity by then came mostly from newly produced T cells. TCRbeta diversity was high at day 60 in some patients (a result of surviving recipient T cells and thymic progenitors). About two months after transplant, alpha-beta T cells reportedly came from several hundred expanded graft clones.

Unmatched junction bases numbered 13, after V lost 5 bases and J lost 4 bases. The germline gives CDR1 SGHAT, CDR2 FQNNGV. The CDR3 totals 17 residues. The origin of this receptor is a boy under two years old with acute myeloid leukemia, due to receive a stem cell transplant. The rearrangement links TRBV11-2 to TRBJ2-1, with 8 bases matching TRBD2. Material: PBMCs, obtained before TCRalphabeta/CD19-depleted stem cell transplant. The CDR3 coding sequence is TGTGCCAGCAGCCCCTGGGGCGGGGGGTTAAGTTACAATGAGCAGTTCTTC. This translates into CASSPWGGGLSYNEQFF.